This T cell receptor beta chain was documented in a study of graft-versus-host responses after intestinal transplantation. Looking at the study overall: Multivisceral, liver-intestinal, or isolated intestinal transplants were given to recipients. Induction with anti-thymocyte globulin, then tacrolimus and steroids for around three years, was given to all recipients. Study observations and caveats: Allograft clonal ratios (graft-versus-host to host-versus-graft) were high in patients who had graft-donor T cell macrochimerism.

TCRdb's copy holds only in-frame clones and misses some; the assay was immunoSEQ multiplex PCR. Found here are about 38,000 clones, roughly four fifths of them singletons; the top ten hold 3% to 4%. This CDR3 has 15 residues. The germline V gene encodes CDR1 SGHTA and CDR2 FQGNSA. Trimming left V 2 bases short and J 2 bases short, with 10 bases between. Of note for this clone: Antigen unknown.

The TCR was taken from a human patient who received an intestinal transplant, so some T cells may come from the graft donor. The J gene is TRBJ1-3, the V gene TRBV7-2; D uncertain. The sequenced sample was PBMCs, obtained 1,000 to 1,300 days after transplant. CDR3 DNA: TGTGCCAGCAGCTTAATTTTGGTAGCTGGAAACACCATATATTTT. Protein product: CASSLILVAGNTIYF.